This T cell receptor (beta chain) was profiled in a study of beta chain features in type 1 diabetes. Study findings and constraints: With patients and controls alike, PCR might favor shorter templates to an equal degree. Shortening of TCRB CDR3s, moderate but significant, appeared in all four CD4+ subsets of Type 1 diabetes patients. Fewer junction insertions and more nucleotide deletions appeared in type 1 diabetes patients. Since sequencing was performed on cDNA, cells with high TCR expression could be over-represented.

About this clone itself: Antigen unknown.

With 5 bases clipped from V and 4 bases from J, the junction kept 4 bases outside the gene matches. The CDR3 is 14 amino acids. Germline assignment: CDR1 GTSNPN and CDR2 SVGIG (reference sequence). Every bit of the isolated RNA underwent reverse transcription, so sequencing read expressed TCRB transcripts. Sequenced by immunoSEQ multiplex PCR; TCRdb stores in-frame clones only, minus some. The sample shows some 640,000 clones, about 14% of them seen only once. The receptor was isolated from a man in his late teens or twenties with type 1 diabetes. The gene calls are TRBV30 and TRBJ2-3, with TRBD1 matching 12 bases. The specimen was naive CD4+ T cells from blood. In nucleotides, the CDR3 is TGTGCCTGGCGGGGACAGGGGGCCGCAGATACGCAGTATTTT. Amino acids: CAWRGQGAADTQYF.